The 10 T cell receptor beta chains presented below share a single source sample, sequenced in a study of T-cell reconstitution after alpha-beta-depleted transplantation in children. A TCRbeta library incorporating unique molecular identifiers was prepared. A single record per CDR3 protein comes from TCRdb applying MiXCR to the PCR reads. Altogether a few hundred thousand distinct CDR3 sequences are present, 20% to 30% being singletons, with the ten largest covering roughly 9.7%. The sample was PBMCs, mostly from graft donor cells, taken 180 days after TCRalphabeta/CD19-depleted stem cell transplant. These TCRs come from a male patient younger than 18 who had a stem cell transplant for acute lymphoblastic leukemia, so the T cells may come from the graft donor.

The chain uses TRBV20-1 and TRBJ1-6; tentative D call: TRBD1 (6 bases). Germline V CDR1 and CDR2: DFQATT, SNEGSKA (reference sequence). There are 14 residues in the CDR3. V lost 1 base to trimming and J lost 7 bases, with 11 bases between them. The CDR3 reads CSARVTGTNSPLHF. The CDR3 DNA reads TGCAGTGCTAGAGTTACAGGGACGAATTCACCCCTCCACTTT.

This clonotype was picked up a small number of times. The V call is TRBV6-1, the J call TRBJ1-1; 7 bases are a match to TRBD1. The CDR3 runs to 14 residues. V shed 7 bases, J shed 4 bases, and the junction held 9 bases outside the gene matches. Germline V gene data show CDR1 as MNHNS and CDR2 as SASEGT. The CDR3 DNA sequence: TGTGCCAGCATCCTTACCTACAGGGGCACTGAAGCTTTCTTT. Translated: CASILTYRGTEAFF.

CDR3 protein: CASRLGGRSNQPQHF. As DNA, the CDR3 is TGTGCCAGCAGGTTGGGGGGAAGGAGCAATCAGCCCCAGCATTTT. The rearrangement joins TRBV6-1 to TRBJ1-5; D perhaps matches TRBD1 (5 bases). This CDR3 has 15 amino acids. V lost 6 bases and J lost 1, with 13 bases in between. Germline V gene sequence: CDR1 MNHNS, CDR2 SASEGT.

This clonotype appeared many times. J is TRBJ1-1 and V is TRBV5-5, with unresolved D. Deletions cut 4 bases from V and 0 bases from J, with 13 bases between. CDR1 and CDR2 from the germline V gene are SGHKS and YYEKEE (reference sequence). This CDR3 has 15 amino acids. DNA of the CDR3: TGTGCCAGCAGCCAACCCCCAGATTTGAACACTGAAGCTTTCTTT. Its translation is CASSQPPDLNTEAFF. Together with reference TRBV5-5 and TRBJ1-1, the CDR3 gives the full variable domain: DAGVTQSPTHLIKTRGQQVTLRCSPISGHKSVSWYQQVLGQGPQFIFQYYEKEERGRGNFPDRFSARQFPNYSSELNVNALLLGDSALYLCASSQPPDLNTEAFFGQGTRLTVV.

This chain links TRBV10-3 with TRBJ2-3; D remains unclear. CDR3 size: 16 residues. Germline loops: CDR1 ENHRY, CDR2 SYGVKD. V shed 5 bases and J shed 0 bases, with 15 bases lying between them. CDR3: CAISKPLFSSTDTQYF. The CDR3 region has the DNA TGTGCCATCAGTAAACCCCTCTTTTCTAGCACAGATACGCAGTATTTT.

This clonotype was recorded a few times. The chain is built from TRBV6-1 and TRBJ1-2; D remains ambiguous. This CDR3 is built from 15 residues. CDR1 MNHNS and CDR2 SASEGT come from the germline V gene. The V gene lost 3 bases and the J gene lost 4 bases, with 15 bases spanning the gap. As DNA, the CDR3 is TGTGCCAGCAGTGAGCCCTTGACGTGGCTCTATGGCTACACCTTC. Protein product: CASSEPLTWLYGYTF.

This clonotype was seen repeatedly, ten times or more. CDR3: CASSLRGSVAYEQYF. The DNA for the CDR3 is TGCGCCAGCAGCTTGCGTGGTAGCGTCGCCTACGAGCAGTACTTC. The rearrangement uses TRBV5-1 and TRBJ2-7, with a possible D match to TRBD2 (5 bases). CDR3 size: 15 residues. Germline CDR1 SGHRS, CDR2 YFSETQ. Between the trimmed V and J ends, which lost 1 base and 2 bases, there was a span of 13 bases.

There are many counts of this clonotype. The V call is TRBV5-1, the J call TRBJ2-1; 10 positions match TRBD1. V gave up 0 bases and J gave up 4 bases; unmatched junction bases: 1. CDR1 SGHRS and CDR2 YFSETQ come from the germline V gene. CDR3 size: 15 residues. DNA of the CDR3: TGCGCCAGCAGCTTGGGGGACAGGGGTTACAATGAGCAGTTCTTC. This encodes CASSLGDRGYNEQFF.

The table lists this clonotype with a few counts. The chain has TRBV5-1 and TRBJ1-2; TRBD1 is a possible D gene (5 bases). From germline, CDR1 is SGHRS and CDR2 YFSETQ. The CDR3 extends over 13 amino acids. Between the trimmed V and J ends, which lost 5 bases and 6 bases, there was a span of 14 bases. The CDR3 is CASSSREGHGYTF. In nucleotides, the CDR3 is TGCGCCAGCAGTTCCAGGGAAGGCCATGGCTACACCTTC.

V usage is TRBV20-1 and J usage is TRBJ2-7, with TRBD1 matching 11 bases. Germline V lookup: CDR1 DFQATT, CDR2 SNEGSKA (reference sequence). Trimming at V came to 5 bases and at J to 0 bases, leaving 6 bases not matched to a gene. CDR3 length: 15 residues. CDR3 DNA sequence: TGCAGTGCTGTCCGGGACAGGGGGAGCTCCTACGAGCAGTACTTC. This sequence encodes CSAVRDRGSSYEQYF.